This is a list of T cell receptor beta chains from one sample in a study of shared clonotypes between healthy human individuals. Only in-frame clones appear in the TCRdb table, and some are missing; sequencing was by immunoSEQ multiplex PCR. The profile covers 2 million to 2.5 million clones, with 85% to 95% appearing a single time and around 0.4% taken by the ten largest. Material: naive CD4+ T cells from PBMCs. These receptors came from a man between 18 and 35 years old in good health. Some clones in this sample may be carry-over from other donors' samples. The CDR3 runs from the conserved cysteine through the conserved F or W. Each record gives: V gene, D gene, clone size, J gene, CDR3 protein, CDR3 DNA. D genes are given only for firm matches. Clone size is shown for a subset of rows, as once, few, many or a class of expanded clone.

v_call: TRBV7-2
d_call: -
clone_size: once
j_call: TRBJ2-3
cdr3_aa: CASSSRSSYYTDTQYF
cdr3_nt: TGTGCCAGCAGCTCCCGATCGTCCTACTACACAGATACGCAGTATTTT

v_call: TRBV5-7
d_call: -
clone_size: -
j_call: TRBJ1-6
cdr3_aa: CASSFTPLHF
cdr3_nt: TGTGCCAGCAGCTTCACACCCCTCCACTTT

v_call: TRBV28
d_call: -
clone_size: -
j_call: TRBJ1-2
cdr3_aa: CASSSMGGGTPKRTF
cdr3_nt: TGTGCCAGCAGTTCTATGGGGGGCGGAACTCCAAAAAGGACCTTC

v_call: TRBV4-2
d_call: -
clone_size: -
j_call: TRBJ2-5
cdr3_aa: CASSQGRRETQYF
cdr3_nt: TGTGCCAGCAGCCAAGGACGAAGGGAGACCCAGTACTTC

v_call: TRBV21-1
d_call: -
clone_size: few
j_call: TRBJ1-5
cdr3_aa: CASSKVGGGSSNQPQHF
cdr3_nt: -

v_call: TRBV19
d_call: TRBD1
clone_size: -
j_call: TRBJ2-7
cdr3_aa: CASSTRAGQGVF
cdr3_nt: TGTGCCAGTAGTACTCGAGCGGGACAGGGGGTCTTC

v_call: TRBV9
d_call: TRBD1
clone_size: -
j_call: TRBJ2-3
cdr3_aa: CASSVRPGQGDTQYF
cdr3_nt: TGTGCCAGCAGCGTTAGACCGGGACAGGGAGATACGCAGTATTTT

v_call: TRBV28
d_call: -
clone_size: -
j_call: TRBJ1-4
cdr3_aa: CASSLLATNEKLFF
cdr3_nt: TGTGCCAGCAGTTTGCTCGCAACTAATGAAAAACTGTTTTTT

v_call: TRBV7-8
d_call: -
clone_size: once
j_call: TRBJ2-5
cdr3_aa: CASQGRQETQYF
cdr3_nt: TGTGCCTCGCAGGGTCGGCAAGAGACCCAGTACTTC

v_call: TRBV18
d_call: -
clone_size: -
j_call: TRBJ1-1
cdr3_aa: CATVGLHLNTEAFF
cdr3_nt: TGTGCCACCGTAGGGCTCCACTTGAACACTGAAGCTTTCTTT

v_call: TRBV4-1
d_call: -
clone_size: -
j_call: TRBJ1-5
cdr3_aa: CASSQAGHIINQPQHF
cdr3_nt: TGCGCCAGCAGCCAAGCCGGACATATTATCAATCAGCCCCAGCATTTT

v_call: TRBV28
d_call: -
clone_size: once
j_call: TRBJ2-1
cdr3_aa: CASGQGRNEQFF
cdr3_nt: TGTGCCAGTGGGCAGGGAAGGAATGAGCAGTTCTTC

v_call: TRBV21-1
d_call: -
clone_size: -
j_call: TRBJ2-3
cdr3_aa: CASSRKDVPSPDTQYF
cdr3_nt: TGTGCCAGCAGCCGAAAGGACGTTCCAAGTCCAGATACGCAGTATTTT

v_call: TRBV9
d_call: -
clone_size: -
j_call: TRBJ2-2
cdr3_aa: CASSVDSPGVTNTGELFF
cdr3_nt: TGTGCCAGCAGCGTAGACTCCCCCGGGGTGACGAACACCGGGGAGCTGTTTTTT

v_call: TRBV27
d_call: -
clone_size: -
j_call: TRBJ2-5
cdr3_aa: CASSFRAVGGPETQYF
cdr3_nt: TGTGCCAGCAGTTTTAGAGCTGTCGGGGGCCCCGAGACCCAGTACTTC

v_call: TRBV28
d_call: -
clone_size: once
j_call: TRBJ1-2
cdr3_aa: CASSPNMQGYTF
cdr3_nt: TGTGCCAGCAGCCCGAATATGCAGGGCTACACCTTC

v_call: TRBV20-1
d_call: -
clone_size: -
j_call: TRBJ1-1
cdr3_aa: CSRRGNTEAFF
cdr3_nt: TGCAGCCGCAGGGGAAACACTGAAGCTTTCTTT

v_call: TRBV4-1
d_call: TRBD1
clone_size: -
j_call: TRBJ2-5
cdr3_aa: CASSQLGTGGAETQYF
cdr3_nt: TGCGCCAGCAGCCAATTAGGGACAGGGGGCGCAGAGACCCAGTACTTC

v_call: TRBV19
d_call: TRBD1
clone_size: -
j_call: TRBJ1-5
cdr3_aa: CASTDRVNQPQHF
cdr3_nt: TGTGCCAGCACAGACAGGGTCAATCAGCCCCAGCATTTT

v_call: TRBV28
d_call: -
clone_size: -
j_call: TRBJ2-1
cdr3_aa: CASSSPYNEQFF
cdr3_nt: TGTGCCAGCAGTTCCCCTTACAATGAGCAGTTCTTC

v_call: TRBV7-9
d_call: -
clone_size: once
j_call: TRBJ2-5
cdr3_aa: CASSPRQGGNQETQYF
cdr3_nt: TGTGCCAGCAGCCCTCGACAGGGAGGGAACCAAGAGACCCAGTACTTC

v_call: TRBV28
d_call: TRBD2
clone_size: -
j_call: TRBJ2-7
cdr3_aa: CASSLIPSGSYEQYF
cdr3_nt: TGTGCCAGCAGCCTTATTCCTAGCGGCTCCTACGAGCAGTACTTC

v_call: TRBV5-1
d_call: TRBD1
clone_size: -
j_call: TRBJ1-3
cdr3_aa: CASSLPQGDGNTIYF
cdr3_nt: TGCGCCAGCAGCTTGCCCCAGGGGGATGGAAACACCATATATTTT

v_call: TRBV5-1
d_call: -
clone_size: -
j_call: TRBJ2-7
cdr3_aa: CASSLIAGGSYEQYF
cdr3_nt: TGCGCCAGCAGCTTGATAGCAGGGGGGTCCTACGAGCAGTACTTC

v_call: TRBV9
d_call: TRBD1
clone_size: -
j_call: TRBJ2-2
cdr3_aa: CASSALPGQGRPGELFF
cdr3_nt: TGTGCCAGCAGCGCGCTGCCGGGACAGGGGCGTCCCGGGGAGCTGTTTTTT

v_call: TRBV5-6
d_call: -
clone_size: -
j_call: TRBJ1-5
cdr3_aa: CASSLGAGANQPQHF
cdr3_nt: TGTGCCAGCAGCTTGGGGGCAGGCGCGAATCAGCCCCAGCATTTT

v_call: TRBV28
d_call: -
clone_size: once
j_call: TRBJ1-5
cdr3_aa: CASSTGIGSQHF
cdr3_nt: TGTGCCAGCAGCACCGGGATTGGATCCCAGCATTTT

v_call: TRBV5-1
d_call: -
clone_size: -
j_call: TRBJ2-1
cdr3_aa: CASRQVPSSYNEQFF
cdr3_nt: TGCGCCAGCAGACAGGTCCCGAGCTCCTACAATGAGCAGTTCTTC

v_call: TRBV7-7
d_call: -
clone_size: -
j_call: TRBJ2-5
cdr3_aa: CASSLQGAETQYF
cdr3_nt: TGTGCCAGCAGCTTACAGGGAGCAGAGACCCAGTACTTC

v_call: TRBV2
d_call: TRBD1
clone_size: -
j_call: TRBJ1-2
cdr3_aa: CASSRQGDNYGYTF
cdr3_nt: TGTGCCAGCAGCCGACAGGGCGATAACTATGGCTACACCTTC

v_call: TRBV18
d_call: TRBD2
clone_size: -
j_call: TRBJ2-5
cdr3_aa: CASSPGLEETQYF
cdr3_nt: TGTGCCAGCTCTCCTGGACTAGAAGAGACCCAGTACTTC

v_call: TRBV19
d_call: -
clone_size: once
j_call: TRBJ2-2
cdr3_aa: CASSIEPRGRSAGELFF
cdr3_nt: TGTGCCAGTAGTATAGAACCACGAGGGCGCTCGGCCGGGGAGCTGTTTTTT

v_call: TRBV5-1
d_call: TRBD2
clone_size: -
j_call: TRBJ2-5
cdr3_aa: CASSPGGGRGPETQYF
cdr3_nt: TGCGCCAGCAGCCCAGGCGGGGGAAGAGGGCCCGAGACCCAGTACTTC

v_call: TRBV30
d_call: -
clone_size: few
j_call: TRBJ1-5
cdr3_aa: CAWRPRTGISPQHF
cdr3_nt: TGTGCCTGGAGGCCTCGGACGGGGATATCGCCCCAGCATTTT

v_call: TRBV7-2
d_call: -
clone_size: few
j_call: TRBJ1-5
cdr3_aa: CASSLRRQPQHF
cdr3_nt: TGTGCCAGCAGCTTAAGACGTCAGCCCCAGCATTTT

v_call: TRBV11-2
d_call: TRBD2
clone_size: once
j_call: TRBJ2-3
cdr3_aa: CASSLVGLAGYRYTQYF
cdr3_nt: TGTGCCAGCAGCTTAGTCGGCCTAGCGGGGTACCGTTATACGCAGTATTTT

v_call: TRBV4-2
d_call: -
clone_size: -
j_call: TRBJ2-3
cdr3_aa: CASSQGGMSDTQYF
cdr3_nt: TGTGCCAGCAGCCAAGGCGGGATGTCAGATACGCAGTATTTT

v_call: TRBV28
d_call: -
clone_size: -
j_call: TRBJ1-5
cdr3_aa: CASSQGGGSHQPQHF
cdr3_nt: TGTGCCAGCAGTCAAGGCGGGGGGTCGCATCAGCCCCAGCATTTT

v_call: TRBV18
d_call: -
clone_size: -
j_call: TRBJ1-1
cdr3_aa: CASSRGQVGPEAFF
cdr3_nt: TGTGCCAGCTCACGAGGACAAGTCGGCCCAGAAGCTTTCTTT

v_call: TRBV2
d_call: TRBD2
clone_size: -
j_call: TRBJ2-2
cdr3_aa: CASSTGRGDTGELFF
cdr3_nt: TGTGCCAGCAGTACGGGACGGGGGGACACCGGGGAGCTGTTTTTT

v_call: TRBV5-1
d_call: TRBD1
clone_size: -
j_call: TRBJ2-2
cdr3_aa: CASSLGTENTGELFF
cdr3_nt: TGCGCCAGCAGCCTCGGGACAGAGAACACCGGGGAGCTGTTTTTT

v_call: TRBV29-1
d_call: -
clone_size: -
j_call: TRBJ2-2
cdr3_aa: CSVPFTSREGELFF
cdr3_nt: TGCAGCGTCCCATTTACTAGCCGGGAGGGGGAGCTGTTTTTT

v_call: TRBV27
d_call: -
clone_size: once
j_call: TRBJ1-2
cdr3_aa: CASSFGGSYGYTF
cdr3_nt: TGTGCCAGCAGTTTTGGGGGTTCCTATGGCTACACCTTC

v_call: TRBV7-3
d_call: TRBD1
clone_size: -
j_call: TRBJ1-1
cdr3_aa: CASSSNVPGQGAGAEAFF
cdr3_nt: TGTGCCAGCAGCTCAAACGTCCCGGGACAGGGGGCCGGGGCTGAAGCTTTCTTT

v_call: TRBV29-1
d_call: -
clone_size: -
j_call: TRBJ1-2
cdr3_aa: CSVDSPTVRANYGYTF
cdr3_nt: TGCAGCGTTGACTCCCCGACAGTGAGAGCTAACTATGGCTACACCTTC

v_call: TRBV6-1
d_call: TRBD1
clone_size: -
j_call: TRBJ1-5
cdr3_aa: CASNRQGPNQPQHF
cdr3_nt: TGTGCCAGCAATAGACAGGGGCCTAATCAGCCCCAGCATTTT

v_call: TRBV13
d_call: -
clone_size: -
j_call: TRBJ1-2
cdr3_aa: CASSLGAADEDGYTF
cdr3_nt: TGTGCCAGCAGCTTAGGTGCGGCGGACGAGGATGGCTACACCTTC

v_call: TRBV11-2
d_call: TRBD1
clone_size: -
j_call: TRBJ1-1
cdr3_aa: CASSLGRGTTEAFF
cdr3_nt: TGTGCCAGCAGCTTGGGCAGGGGGACGACTGAAGCTTTCTTT